This passage covers 14 T cell receptor beta chains from one sample sequenced in a study of identical twins (dated by TCRdb to 2016 to 2018). Receptor libraries were prepared by 5' RACE. The listed sequencing device is Illumina HiSeq 2000. The public reads were reprocessed in TCRdb via fastp at Q25 and MiXCR, keeping in-frame beta chains. A single entry per CDR3 protein holds the most common genes and DNA from its merged rows. Counted in this sample were approximately 620,000 distinct CDR3 sequences; more than 6.5% of them appeared once. Jointly, the top ten make up roughly 0.9% of the sample. The same sample was also used in a study of yellow fever vaccine responses in identical twins.

Sequences were obtained from PBMCs. Every receptor here comes from a woman between 18 and 30 years old in good health.

The chain has TRBV7-8 and TRBJ1-5, with 8 positions matching TRBD1. V was pared by 4 bases and J by 5 bases, with 1 base of the junction left unmatched. Germline values: CDR1 SGHVS, CDR2 FQNEAQ. This CDR3 spans 13 amino acids. CDR3 protein: CASSSTGDQPQHF. CDR3 DNA sequence: TGTGCCAGCAGCTCGACAGGGGATCAGCCCCAGCATTTT.

The chain couples TRBV11-3 to TRBJ2-1; 8 bases line up with TRBD2. The CDR3 consists of 15 residues. Germline V gives CDR1 SGHNT, CDR2 YENEEA. The J segment lost 6 bases and the V segment lost 3 bases, leaving 7 bases of the junction unmatched. The CDR3 DNA reads TGTGCCAGCAGCTTGCCAAAGAGCGGGAGCAATGAGCAGTTCTTC. Translated, it gives CASSLPKSGSNEQFF.

This clonotype was recorded many times. This chain joins TRBV7-2 and TRBJ1-4; TRBD1 might be the D (5 bases). The CDR3 consists of 14 residues. Between the trimmed V and J ends, which lost 5 bases and 5 bases, there was a span of 12 bases. Per germline, CDR1 SGHTA and CDR2 FQGNSA. The CDR3 nucleotides read TGTGCCAGCAGCGTGGGACCCTCCAATGAAAAACTGTTTTTT. Amino acid sequence: CASSVGPSNEKLFF.

Only a few counts were recorded for this clonotype. The rearrangement links TRBV28 to TRBJ2-3; D remains ambiguous. The CDR3 runs to 14 residues. V dropped 1 base and J dropped 6 bases, with 11 bases sitting between them. Germline lookup yields CDR1 MDHEN and CDR2 SYDVKM. CDR3 region: CASSLSQSGDTQYF. CDR3 coding DNA: TGTGCCAGCAGTTTATCACAGTCCGGTGATACGCAGTATTTT.

At least ten counts were recorded for this clonotype. This sequence joins TRBV7-8 and TRBJ1-5, with D perhaps matching TRBD1 (5 bases). Germline CDR1 is SGHVS and CDR2 is FQNEAQ. The V end lost 1 base, the J end lost 0 bases, and 10 bases lay between the germline ends. CDR3 length equals 16 residues. CDR3 in DNA: TGTGCCAGCAGCTTAGGAGGGGTGAATAGCAATCAGCCCCAGCATTTT. Translation gives CASSLGGVNSNQPQHF.

This clonotype was counted between two and nine times. The CDR3 DNA sequence: TGTGCCAGCAGCTTAAGGGGGACAGGGGAAAGGTTGGCTGGGGCCAACGTCCTGACTTTC. Its translation is CASSLRGTGERLAGANVLTF. The chain joins TRBV5-4 to TRBJ2-6; TRBD1 agrees at 10 bases. The J segment lost 2 bases and the V segment lost 2 bases, leaving 13 bases of the junction unmatched. This CDR3 is 20 amino acids long. CDR1 and CDR2 from the germline V gene are SGHNT and YYREEE (reference sequence).

As to this clonotype: It may be a read error: a sequence one base away is much more abundant. CDR3 DNA: TGTGCCAGCAGCCTCGAGACTCGCGGGGGGCCCACAGATACGCAGTATTTT. It specifies CASSLETRGGPTDTQYF. The chain joins TRBV7-9 to TRBJ2-3; 8 bases are shared with TRBD2. From germline, CDR1 is SEHNR and CDR2 FQNEAQ (reference sequence). The CDR3 sequence is 17 residues long. V shed 5 bases, J shed 2 bases, and the junction held 12 bases outside the gene matches.

The CDR3 reads CASSKTATYEQYF. CDR3 nucleotides: TGTGCCAGCAGTAAAACAGCCACCTACGAGCAGTACTTC. The V and J genes are TRBV27 and TRBJ2-7; D unresolved. Germline lookup yields CDR1 MNHEY and CDR2 SMNVEV (reference sequence). Trimming pared 5 bases from V and 2 bases from J, leaving 10 bases between. This CDR3 is built from 13 residues.

The chain uses TRBV29-1 and TRBJ2-3; 9 bases are shared with TRBD1. The germline V gene encodes CDR1 SQVTM and CDR2 ANQGSEA. The CDR3 contains 18 residues. With V trimmed by 6 bases and J by 8 bases, 24 bases remained unmatched. The CDR3 DNA is TGCAGCGTGGACCAATTACCGGGACAGGGCACGTTGGGGGTTACGCAGTATTTT. Amino acid sequence: CSVDQLPGQGTLGVTQYF.

This clonotype has at least ten counts. The chain links TRBV4-2 to TRBJ2-3; TRBD2 is a possible D gene (5 bases). Germline V gene data show CDR1 as LGHNA and CDR2 as YNFKEQ. V dropped 1 base and J dropped 2 bases, with 7 bases sitting between them. There are 14 residues in the CDR3. The CDR3 here is CASSQGTFTDTQYF. The DNA for the CDR3 is TGTGCCAGCAGCCAAGGGACTTTCACAGATACGCAGTATTTT.

The chain couples TRBV18 to TRBJ2-5; D might be TRBD2 (6 bases). The V end was cut by 1 base, the J end by 0 bases, with 9 bases between. The CDR3 sequence is 15 residues long. The germline CDR1 and CDR2 sequences are KGHSH and LQKENI. CDR3 nucleotide sequence: TGTGCCAGCTCACCACAGCGGGTGTACCAAGAGACCCAGTACTTC. It is translated as CASSPQRVYQETQYF.

This clonotype appeared many times. This chain uses TRBV15 with TRBJ2-5; D call uncertain. Germline V gives CDR1 LNHNV, CDR2 YYDKDF (reference sequence). The CDR3 covers 13 residues. With 1 base removed from V and 2 bases from J, the gap between germline ends came to 5 bases. The CDR3 protein is CATSRGPQETQYF. CDR3 DNA: TGTGCCACCAGCAGAGGTCCACAAGAGACCCAGTACTTC. Filled out from reference TRBV15 and TRBJ2-5, the complete variable domain reads DAMVIQNPRYQVTQFGKPVTLSCSQTLNHNVMYWYQQKSSQAPKLLFHYYDKDFNNEADTPDNFQSRRPNTSFCFLDIRSPGLGDTAMYLCATSRGPQETQYFGPGTRLLVL.

The sample holds a few counts of this clonotype. The chain links TRBV4-1 to TRBJ1-2; D uncertain. The V and J ends lost 0 bases and 6 bases respectively, with 8 bases between them. The CDR3 covers 13 residues. Germline V gene data show CDR1 as MGHRA and CDR2 as YSYEKL. As DNA, the CDR3 is TGCGCCAGCAGCCAAGAGTTAGACGATGGCTACACCTTC. Translated, it gives CASSQELDDGYTF.

This sequence joins TRBV10-3 and TRBJ2-1; a possible D gene is TRBD1 (6 bases). The V gene's germline CDR1 is ENHRY and CDR2 SYGVKD. This CDR3 is built from 15 residues. The V gene lost 0 bases and the J gene lost 6 bases, with 12 bases spanning the gap. DNA of the CDR3: TGTGCCATCAGTGAGTCAGCACAGGGTCGCAATGAGCAGTTCTTC. It specifies CAISESAQGRNEQFF.